This is a list of T cell receptor beta chains from one sample in a study of T cell responses to AZD1222 COVID-19 vaccine. Some clones are missing from TCRdb's copy, which holds only in-frame ones; the method was immunoSEQ multiplex PCR. Seen here are about 140,000 clones, approximately 90% observed once, and the top ten hold 1.6%. Sequences were derived from peripheral blood, sampled on day 0 of AZD1222 vaccination. All receptors derive from an adult in good health. CDR3s include the opening cysteine and the closing phenylalanine or tryptophan. D genes are given only for firm matches. Clone size is not always given. Where it is, it says once, few, many or a class for expanded clones.

j_gene: TRBJ2-7; abundance: .; len: 14; v_gene: TRBV6-5; d_gene: .; CDR3nt: TGTGCCAGCAGCGCAACGGGGACAACCTACGAGCAGTACTTC; CDR3aa: CASSATGTTYEQYF
j_gene: TRBJ2-7; abundance: .; len: 14; v_gene: TRBV27; d_gene: .; CDR3nt: TGTGCCAGCAGGGGGGCAGGGGCCCTCGGGGAGCAGTACTTC; CDR3aa: CASRGAGALGEQYF
j_gene: TRBJ2-6; abundance: .; len: 16; v_gene: TRBV4-1; d_gene: .; CDR3nt: TGCGCCAGCAGCCAAAACCCCAGCTCTGGGGCCAACGTCCTGACTTTC; CDR3aa: CASSQNPSSGANVLTF
j_gene: TRBJ1-2; abundance: .; len: 15; v_gene: TRBV5-1; d_gene: TRBD1; CDR3nt: TGCGCCAGCAGCTTGGCCGGTATAGGGGGCGACGGCTACACCTTC; CDR3aa: CASSLAGIGGDGYTF
j_gene: TRBJ1-5; abundance: .; len: 15; v_gene: TRBV19; d_gene: .; CDR3nt: TGTGCCAGTAGTATCAAAGACACAGGGAGGCAGCCCCAGCATTTT; CDR3aa: CASSIKDTGRQPQHF
j_gene: TRBJ2-7; abundance: few; len: 18; v_gene: TRBV28; d_gene: TRBD2; CDR3nt: TGTGCCAGCAGTTTATCCCCCGGACTAGGATCGAGCTCCTACGAGCAGTACTTC; CDR3aa: CASSLSPGLGSSSYEQYF
j_gene: TRBJ1-1; abundance: many; len: 12; v_gene: TRBV12-3/TRBV12-4; d_gene: .; CDR3nt: TGTGCCAGCAGTTACCTGAACACTGAAGCTTTCTTT; CDR3aa: CASSYLNTEAFF
j_gene: TRBJ1-1; abundance: .; len: 16; v_gene: TRBV7-6; d_gene: TRBD1; CDR3nt: TGTGCCAGCAGCTTCCTTAAAACAGGGGTCAACACTGAAGCTTTCTTT; CDR3aa: CASSFLKTGVNTEAFF
j_gene: TRBJ2-1; abundance: .; len: 17; v_gene: TRBV11-2; d_gene: .; CDR3nt: TGTGCCAGCAGCTTATATGAGCTGGGGAGGCGCTACAATGAGCAGTTCTTC; CDR3aa: CASSLYELGRRYNEQFF
j_gene: TRBJ2-2; abundance: once; len: 16; v_gene: TRBV5-4; d_gene: TRBD2; CDR3nt: TGTGCCAGCAGTTCCTCTAGCGGCTCGAACACCGGGGAGCTGTTTTTT; CDR3aa: CASSSSSGSNTGELFF
j_gene: TRBJ2-3; abundance: .; len: 13; v_gene: TRBV5-1; d_gene: .; CDR3nt: TGCGCCAGCAGCACCCTTGGTGGAGATACGCAGTATTTT; CDR3aa: CASSTLGGDTQYF
j_gene: TRBJ2-3; abundance: .; len: 15; v_gene: TRBV11-2; d_gene: .; CDR3nt: TGTGCCAGCAGCTTGTACCAAGCCCTCACAGATACGCAGTATTTT; CDR3aa: CASSLYQALTDTQYF
j_gene: TRBJ1-6; abundance: .; len: 12; v_gene: TRBV6-5; d_gene: .; CDR3nt: TGTGCCAGCAGGACACAGAATTCACCCCTCCACTTT; CDR3aa: CASRTQNSPLHF
j_gene: TRBJ1-4; abundance: .; len: 16; v_gene: TRBV18; d_gene: .; CDR3nt: TGTGCCAGCTCACCACCGTCGGGGAGGGCGAATGAAAAACTGTTTTTT; CDR3aa: CASSPPSGRANEKLFF
j_gene: TRBJ2-1; abundance: .; len: 12; v_gene: TRBV4-1; d_gene: .; CDR3nt: TGCGCCAGCAGCCAAGCGGGACTCGCCTGGTTCTTC; CDR3aa: CASSQAGLAWFF
j_gene: TRBJ1-1; abundance: .; len: 14; v_gene: TRBV11-2; d_gene: .; CDR3nt: TGTGCCAGCACCCGGGCAACAGGGCGGCCTGAAGCTTTCTTT; CDR3aa: CASTRATGRPEAFF
j_gene: TRBJ2-7; abundance: .; len: 15; v_gene: TRBV5-4; d_gene: TRBD2; CDR3nt: TGTGCCAGCAGCTACGGACCAGCGGGGAACTACGAGCAGTACTTC; CDR3aa: CASSYGPAGNYEQYF
j_gene: TRBJ2-7; abundance: .; len: 15; v_gene: TRBV5-1; d_gene: .; CDR3nt: TGCGCCAGCAGCTCTCATAGCGGCGGCGGGTACGAGCAGTACTTC; CDR3aa: CASSSHSGGGYEQYF
j_gene: TRBJ1-1; abundance: .; len: 14; v_gene: TRBV7-3; d_gene: .; CDR3nt: TGTGCCAGCAGCTTAAGCATTGGGAACACTGAAGCTTTCTTT; CDR3aa: CASSLSIGNTEAFF
j_gene: TRBJ1-1; abundance: once; len: 16; v_gene: TRBV4-1; d_gene: .; CDR3nt: TGCGCCAGCAGCCTCCGACCCCAGCAGGGCCTTCTCGAGGCTTTCTTT; CDR3aa: CASSLRPQQGLLEAFF
j_gene: TRBJ1-5; abundance: .; len: 14; v_gene: TRBV7-2; d_gene: .; CDR3nt: TGTGCCAGCAGCTTAACAGGGCCGCGGCAGCCCCAGCATTTT; CDR3aa: CASSLTGPRQPQHF
j_gene: TRBJ2-7; abundance: .; len: 14; v_gene: TRBV3-1/TRBV3-2; d_gene: TRBD1; CDR3nt: TGTGCCAGCAGCCCGCGGGGGACAGGGGTTGAGCAGTACTTC; CDR3aa: CASSPRGTGVEQYF
j_gene: TRBJ1-1; abundance: .; len: 12; v_gene: TRBV5-4; d_gene: .; CDR3nt: TGTGCCAGCAGCTTCCCGAACACTGAAGCTTTCTTT; CDR3aa: CASSFPNTEAFF
j_gene: TRBJ2-3; abundance: .; len: 18; v_gene: TRBV4-1; d_gene: TRBD2; CDR3nt: TGCGCCAGCAGCCAGATAGCGGGGGAGATATGGAGCACAGATACGCAGTATTTT; CDR3aa: CASSQIAGEIWSTDTQYF
j_gene: TRBJ2-1; abundance: .; len: 14; v_gene: TRBV27; d_gene: .; CDR3nt: TGTGCCAGCAGTTTATCGCGGAGGTACAATGAGCAGTTCTTC; CDR3aa: CASSLSRRYNEQFF
j_gene: TRBJ1-3; abundance: .; len: 15; v_gene: TRBV19; d_gene: .; CDR3nt: TGTGCCAGTACCGTAGGCCGGGGTTACGGAAACACCATATATTTT; CDR3aa: CASTVGRGYGNTIYF
j_gene: TRBJ1-1; abundance: .; len: 10; v_gene: TRBV30; d_gene: .; CDR3nt: TGTGCCTGGAGTCGGGGGGAAGCTTTCTTT; CDR3aa: CAWSRGEAFF
j_gene: TRBJ2-7; abundance: .; len: 13; v_gene: TRBV27; d_gene: .; CDR3nt: TGTGCCAGCAGTTTATCAAGCCCCTACGAGCAGTACTTC; CDR3aa: CASSLSSPYEQYF
j_gene: TRBJ2-6; abundance: .; len: 16; v_gene: TRBV11-2; d_gene: .; CDR3nt: TGTGCCAGCAGCTTAGTGGCGAGCTCTGGGGCCAACGTCCTGACTTTC; CDR3aa: CASSLVASSGANVLTF
j_gene: TRBJ1-1; abundance: .; len: 13; v_gene: TRBV6-5; d_gene: .; CDR3nt: TGTGCCAGCACGGGGCAGGGGAGAACTGAAGCTTTCTTT; CDR3aa: CASTGQGRTEAFF
j_gene: TRBJ1-1; abundance: .; len: 14; v_gene: TRBV27; d_gene: .; CDR3nt: TGTGCCAGCAATTTCGGGAGTGCGAACACTGAAGCTTTCTTT; CDR3aa: CASNFGSANTEAFF
j_gene: TRBJ1-2; abundance: few; len: 14; v_gene: TRBV3-1/TRBV3-2; d_gene: .; CDR3nt: TGTGCCAGCAGCCAAGATGTGTCGGTGTCTGGCTACACCTTC; CDR3aa: CASSQDVSVSGYTF
j_gene: TRBJ1-5; abundance: once; len: 14; v_gene: TRBV7-9; d_gene: .; CDR3nt: TGTGCCAGCAGCTTAGGAGGCGGCAATCAGCCCCAGCATTTT; CDR3aa: CASSLGGGNQPQHF
j_gene: TRBJ2-2; abundance: .; len: 14; v_gene: TRBV5-1; d_gene: .; CDR3nt: TGCGCCAGCAGCTCCTACAGGGCAGCCGGGGAGCTGTTTTTT; CDR3aa: CASSSYRAAGELFF
j_gene: TRBJ1-3; abundance: .; len: 16; v_gene: TRBV4-1; d_gene: .; CDR3nt: TGCGCCAGCAGCCACCCAGGAGCTCAATCTGGAAACACCATATATTTT; CDR3aa: CASSHPGAQSGNTIYF
j_gene: TRBJ2-7; abundance: .; len: 14; v_gene: TRBV5-1; d_gene: TRBD1; CDR3nt: TGCGCCAGCAGGGTACAGGGGAATTCCTACGAGCAGTACTTC; CDR3aa: CASRVQGNSYEQYF
j_gene: TRBJ2-6; abundance: .; len: 15; v_gene: TRBV6-5; d_gene: .; CDR3nt: TGTGCCAGCAGCTGGGAGGAATCTGGGGCCAACGTCCTGACTTTC; CDR3aa: CASSWEESGANVLTF
j_gene: TRBJ2-6; abundance: .; len: 14; v_gene: TRBV19; d_gene: .; CDR3nt: TGTGCCAGTAGTATAGTACCCGGGGCCAACGTCCTGACTTTC; CDR3aa: CASSIVPGANVLTF
j_gene: TRBJ2-7; abundance: .; len: 11; v_gene: TRBV20-1; d_gene: .; CDR3nt: TGCAGTGCTAGCCGCAGGGCCGAGCAGTACTTC; CDR3aa: CSASRRAEQYF
j_gene: TRBJ1-6; abundance: .; len: 14; v_gene: TRBV27; d_gene: .; CDR3nt: TGTGCCAGCGGCAGCTCGCTCAACGGTTCACCCCTCCACTTT; CDR3aa: CASGSSLNGSPLHF
j_gene: TRBJ2-7; abundance: .; len: 15; v_gene: TRBV6-5; d_gene: .; CDR3nt: TGTGCCAGCACCCCAACCGCAGCTGGGGTTTACGAGCAGTACTTC; CDR3aa: CASTPTAAGVYEQYF
j_gene: TRBJ1-6; abundance: .; len: 17; v_gene: TRBV7-9; d_gene: TRBD1; CDR3nt: TGTGCCAGCAGCTTGGGACAGGGTTTCTCCTATAATTCACCCCTCCACTTT; CDR3aa: CASSLGQGFSYNSPLHF
j_gene: TRBJ1-6; abundance: .; len: 15; v_gene: TRBV30; d_gene: .; CDR3nt: TGTGCCTGGAGTGCACAGAACTCCTATAATTCACCCCTCCACTTT; CDR3aa: CAWSAQNSYNSPLHF
j_gene: TRBJ2-7; abundance: once; len: 13; v_gene: TRBV11-2; d_gene: TRBD1; CDR3nt: TGTGCCACCCAAGGGACAGACTCCTACGAGCAGTACTTC; CDR3aa: CATQGTDSYEQYF
j_gene: TRBJ2-6; abundance: once; len: 17; v_gene: TRBV7-3; d_gene: .; CDR3nt: TGTGCCAGCAGCTTTGACTCCTCGGCGTCTGGGGCCAACGTCCTGACTTTC; CDR3aa: CASSFDSSASGANVLTF
j_gene: TRBJ1-1; abundance: .; len: 14; v_gene: TRBV18; d_gene: .; CDR3nt: TGTGCCAGCTCACCAGTTGCGGGGGTCGCTGAAGCTTTCTTT; CDR3aa: CASSPVAGVAEAFF
j_gene: TRBJ1-5; abundance: .; len: 13; v_gene: TRBV30; d_gene: .; CDR3nt: TGTGCCTGGAGTAGACAGTTGGAGAGGCCCCAGCATTTT; CDR3aa: CAWSRQLERPQHF
j_gene: TRBJ1-2; abundance: .; len: 15; v_gene: TRBV12-1; d_gene: .; CDR3nt: TGTGCCAGCAGCTTTGACGCAGGGGGTAACTATGGCTACACCTTC; CDR3aa: CASSFDAGGNYGYTF
j_gene: TRBJ2-1; abundance: .; len: 13; v_gene: TRBV27; d_gene: .; CDR3nt: TGTGCCAGCAGTTGGGGGCCGCTCAATGAGCAGTTCTTC; CDR3aa: CASSWGPLNEQFF
j_gene: TRBJ1-2; abundance: .; len: 12; v_gene: TRBV29-1; d_gene: TRBD1; CDR3nt: TGCAGCGTACGGACAGGGGGCTATGGCTACACCTTC; CDR3aa: CSVRTGGYGYTF
j_gene: TRBJ1-2; abundance: .; len: 14; v_gene: TRBV18; d_gene: TRBD1; CDR3nt: TGTGCCAGCTCACCACCGACAGGGATCTATGGCTACACCTTC; CDR3aa: CASSPPTGIYGYTF